These 8 T cell receptor beta chains came from one sample sequenced in a study of CD8+CD57+ T cells in acquired aplastic anemia. Genomic DNA acted as the template from which TCR beta VDJ combination and CDR3 sequence profiling were carried out. Using its own MiXCR run on the reads, TCRdb lists one record per CDR3 protein. The sample shows around 250,000 distinct CDR3 sequences, roughly 50% of them seen only once. The material sequenced was sorted CD4+, CD8+, or CD8+CD57+ T cells (not recorded which) from PBMCs. The receptor set was obtained from a human donor with severe aplastic anemia or a healthy control (not recorded which).

As concerns this clonotype: At one end the junction does not follow the germline gene, possibly because of a read error. The genes are TRBV20-1 and TRBJ1-6; TRBD1 is a possible D gene (6 bases). CDR1 and CDR2 from the germline V gene are DFQATT and SNEGSKA (reference sequence). The CDR3 consists of 18 residues. DNA of the CDR3: TGCAGTGCTAGAGATCGCCGGTCGGGACAAAATTATAATTCACCCCCCCACTTC. It yields the protein CSARDRRSGQNYNSPPHF.

The J gene is TRBJ2-7, the V gene TRBV29-1, with D maybe TRBD2 (5 bases). CDR1 is SQVTM, CDR2 ANQGSEA, per germline. This CDR3 contains 13 residues. Trimming pared 4 bases from V and 3 bases from J, leaving 13 bases between. CDR3 region: CSVAEEHHYEQYF. The CDR3 bases are TGCAGCGTTGCGGAGGAACACCACTACGAGCAGTACTTC.

The table lists this clonotype with many counts. V and J are TRBV11-2 and TRBJ2-2, with 10 bases fitting TRBD2. CDR3 length: 17 amino acids. CDR1 is SGHAT and CDR2 is FQNNGV in the germline V gene. Trimming cost V 6 bases and J 8 bases; bases outside gene matches: 15. This CDR3 reads CASSPSWLAGAAGELFF. Here the CDR3 DNA reads TGTGCCAGCAGTCCTAGTTGGCTAGCGGGGGCCGCGGGGGAGCTGTTTTTT.

This chain connects TRBV20-1 to TRBJ2-1, with 9 bases that match TRBD2. CDR1 and CDR2 from the germline V gene are DFQATT and SNEGSKA (reference sequence). The V gene end was trimmed by 5 bases and the J gene end by 0 bases; junction bases not matched to a gene: 2. CDR3 length: 14 residues. CDR3 region: CSAFSGSSYNEQFF. In nucleotides, the CDR3 is TGCAGTGCTTTTAGCGGGAGCTCCTACAATGAGCAGTTCTTC.

At least ten counts were recorded for this clonotype. This sequence joins TRBV20-1 and TRBJ2-2; tentative D call: TRBD1 (7 bases). The CDR3 sequence is 15 residues long. CDR1 is DFQATT and CDR2 is SNEGSKA in the germline V gene (reference sequence). The ends were cut back, 1 base at V and 5 bases at J, with 14 bases in the middle. The CDR3 protein is CSARGGDSGTGELFF. The DNA for the CDR3 is TGCAGTGCTAGAGGTGGGGACAGCGGGACCGGGGAGCTGTTTTTT.

The sample holds many counts of this clonotype. The chain uses TRBV19 and TRBJ2-7, with 9 bases aligning to TRBD1. V shed 1 base and J 1 base; nucleotides not matched to a gene: 5. The germline gives CDR1 LNHDA, CDR2 SQIVND (reference sequence). The CDR3 has 16 residues. CDR3 residues: CASSIVMGQGSYEQYF. CDR3 bases: TGTGCCAGTAGTATAGTAATGGGACAGGGTTCCTACGAGCAGTACTTC.

This clonotype appeared a single time. The rearrangement links TRBV6-1 to TRBJ2-1; TRBD2 aligns across 8 bases. CDR3 length: 18 residues. The V gene end was trimmed by 6 bases and the J gene end by 6 bases; junction bases not matched to a gene: 19. Looked up from germline, CDR1 is MNHNS and CDR2 is SASEGT. CDR3 nucleotide sequence: TGTGCCAGCAGCTTAACGTTTCCCGGGACTAGTTGGGGCAATGAGCAGTTCTTC. This gives the protein CASSLTFPGTSWGNEQFF.

The V and J genes are TRBV10-1 and TRBJ2-5; D unclear. The germline V gene encodes CDR1 WNHNN and CDR2 SYGVQD (reference sequence). This CDR3 has 10 residues. The germline V and J ends were trimmed by 3 bases and 6 bases, with 2 bases remaining between them. CDR3 protein: CASSEKTQYF. DNA of the CDR3: TGCGCCAGCAGTGAAAAGACCCAGTACTTC.